The 24 T cell receptor beta chains given below trace back to one sample, sequenced in a study of response to subunit inactivated influenza vaccine. TCRdb recomputed calls from the RT-PCR reads with MiXCR, one row per CDR3 protein. This sample carries about 190,000 distinct CDR3 sequences, about an eighth of them seen once, and the ten largest clones take about 26%. Here the sequenced sample was CD8+ T cells sorted from PBMCs, taken 4 to 6 days after vaccination. The receptors derive from a man in his fifties who received an inactivated influenza vaccine.

This rearrangement joins TRBV3-1 to TRBJ2-1; weak D call: TRBD2 (6 bases). Germline assignment: CDR1 LGHDT and CDR2 YNNKEL (reference sequence). The germline V and J ends were trimmed by 5 bases and 0 bases, with 14 bases remaining between them. CDR3 length equals 16 residues. Here the CDR3 reads CASSLRRGLSYNEQFF. DNA for the CDR3: TGTGCCAGCAGCTTAAGGCGGGGCCTCTCCTACAATGAGCAGTTCTTC.

This chain joins TRBV6-2 or TRBV6-3 and TRBJ1-2, with a weak D call TRBD1 (6 bases). V was cut by 5 bases and J by 0 bases, with 10 bases left in between. The CDR3 consists of 14 residues. Germline CDR1 is MNHEY and CDR2 is SVGEGT. CDR3 sequence (DNA): TGTGCCAGCAGTGGGACACCTACTAACTATGGCTACACCTTC. Its protein is CASSGTPTNYGYTF.

The CDR3 DNA sequence: TGTGCCAGGATCCTATCTAGCGGGAGGGCCGGACAGTACTTC. It specifies CARILSSGRAGQYF. The V call is TRBV21-1, the J call TRBJ2-7; the table's D gene call, TRBD2, was not cross checked with the DNA. TRBV21-1 is listed as a pseudogene. The CDR3 consists of 14 residues.

The V call is TRBV7-9, the J call TRBJ2-5; D is uncertain. The germline V gene has CDR1 SEHNR and CDR2 FQNEAQ (reference sequence). CDR3 length equals 11 residues. V was pared by 8 bases and J by 5 bases, with 9 bases between. Here the CDR3 DNA reads TGTGCCAGCGAACTACAGGAGACCCAGTACTTC. Its translation: CASELQETQYF.

This sequence joins TRBV10-3 and TRBJ1-3; TRBD1 matches at 9 bases. Unmatched junction bases numbered 4, after V lost 11 bases and J lost 2 bases. Looked up from germline, CDR1 is ENHRY and CDR2 is SYGVKD. This CDR3 comprises 13 residues. The CDR3 DNA reads as TGTGCCGCGGGACAGGGTCCTGGAAACACCATATATTTT. Its translation is CAAGQGPGNTIYF.

This clonotype has ten or more counts. J is TRBJ1-6 and V is TRBV7-8; no definite D call. This CDR3 is built from 17 residues. CDR1 and CDR2 from the germline V gene are SGHVS and FQNEAQ. V was trimmed by 1 base and J by 0 bases, leaving 10 bases between them. The CDR3 protein is CASSLVAGSSYNSPLHF. Here the CDR3 DNA reads TGTGCCAGCAGCTTAGTGGCGGGGAGCTCCTATAATTCACCCCTCCACTTT.

This clonotype was seen more than once but under ten times. The chain employs TRBV6-1 and TRBJ1-1, with 8 positions matching TRBD1. The CDR3 is 14 amino acids. J gave up 7 bases and V 2 bases, and 6 bases lay outside the gene matches. Per germline, CDR1 MNHNS and CDR2 SASEGT. The DNA of the CDR3 is TGTGCCAGCAGTGAATTGGGACAGGTTGGTGAAGCTTTCTTT. It specifies CASSELGQVGEAFF.

The rearrangement links TRBV7-9 to TRBJ1-2; TRBD1 aligns across 7 bases. Germline trimming cut 5 bases from V and 2 bases from J; bases unmatched to any gene: 8. Germline V gene lookup returns CDR1 SEHNR and CDR2 FQNEAQ (reference sequence). The CDR3 runs to 15 residues. The CDR3 loop reads CASSKQGRRNYGYTF. CDR3 nucleotides: TGTGCCAGCAGCAAACAGGGGCGGAGAAACTATGGCTACACCTTC.

This clonotype was observed a few times. The chain uses TRBV20-1 and TRBJ1-5, with D possibly being TRBD1 (5 bases). V lost 6 bases, J lost 0 bases, and 15 bases lay in between. The germline gives CDR1 DFQATT, CDR2 SNEGSKA (reference sequence). CDR3 length equals 15 residues. CDR3 in DNA: TGCAGTGCAACAGACGTAGGGGATAGCAATCAGCCCCAGCATTTT. This sequence encodes CSATDVGDSNQPQHF.

This clonotype occurred once. This sequence joins TRBV20-1 and TRBJ1-1, with D unclear. Germline V gene data show CDR1 as DFQATT and CDR2 as SNEGSKA (reference sequence). V lost 3 bases to trimming and J lost 5 bases, with 13 bases between them. The CDR3 is 13 residues long. CDR3 sequence reads: CSASPPTTTEAFF. CDR3 DNA: TGCAGTGCTAGCCCCCCAACCACGACTGAAGCTTTCTTT.

The V and J genes are TRBV9 and TRBJ2-7; 11 positions agree with TRBD2. The CDR3 is 16 residues long. Germline CDR1 is SGDLS and CDR2 is YYNGEE. The trim removed 3 bases at V and 3 bases at J, leaving 8 bases unmatched. CDR3 protein: CASSAGRLAGFYEQYF. The CDR3 region has the DNA TGTGCCAGCAGCGCCGGACGACTAGCGGGGTTCTACGAGCAGTACTTC.

This clonotype was observed a few times. V gene TRBV20-1 combines with J gene TRBJ2-1; D ambiguous. Germline V lookup: CDR1 DFQATT, CDR2 SNEGSKA (reference sequence). V lost 2 bases and J 1 base, leaving 6 bases between the germline ends. CDR3 size: 13 residues. The CDR3 nucleotides are TGCAGTGCTAGAAGTAGGTCCTACAATGAGCAGTTCTTC. Its protein product is CSARSRSYNEQFF.

This clonotype qualifies as medium-sized. The chain couples TRBV12-3 or TRBV12-4 to TRBJ2-7; the match to TRBD2 covers 11 bases. CDR3 length equals 15 residues. V was clipped by 3 bases and J by 3 bases; unmatched bases: 4. The CDR3 nucleotides read TGTGCCAGCAGTTTTGGCACTAGCGGGGGCTACGAGCAGTACTTC. This sequence encodes CASSFGTSGGYEQYF.

This clonotype was found a few times. This sequence joins TRBV20-1 and TRBJ2-1; D is unresolved. CDR1 is DFQATT, CDR2 SNEGSKA, per germline (reference sequence). Trimming removed 0 bases at V and 3 bases at J, with 9 bases between. The CDR3 has 14 residues. The CDR3 reads CSARDSAVYNEQFF. The CDR3 DNA follows: TGCAGTGCTAGAGATTCGGCAGTCTACAATGAGCAGTTCTTC.

This clonotype was observed a few times. The chain is built from TRBV27 and TRBJ1-2; maybe TRBD1 (5 bases). The V end lost 3 bases, the J end lost 2 bases, and 19 bases lay between the germline ends. The CDR3 has 17 amino acids. CDR1 and CDR2 (germline): MNHEY, SMNVEV (reference sequence). The CDR3 DNA reads as TGTGCCAGCAGTTTTCTAGGCGACCAGGGTGGAAACTATGGCTACACCTTC. Protein sequence: CASSFLGDQGGNYGYTF.

There are many counts of this clonotype. The chain employs TRBV28 and TRBJ2-7; D is uncertain. The V end lost 6 bases, the J end lost 2 bases, and 20 bases lay between the germline ends. CDR3 length equals 16 residues. Germline lookup yields CDR1 MDHEN and CDR2 SYDVKM. CDR3 in DNA: TGTGCCAGCAGACCTGCTACGGACGGAACCACCTACGAGCAGTACTTC. This translates into CASRPATDGTTYEQYF.

The chain links TRBV28 to TRBJ2-3, with a weak D call TRBD2 (5 bases). CDR1 is MDHEN, CDR2 SYDVKM, per germline. The CDR3 is 16 amino acids. Trimming took off 3 bases at V and 0 bases at J, with 13 bases between the two ends. The CDR3 sequence is CASSLLDYPSTDTQYF. Here the CDR3 DNA reads TGTGCCAGCAGTTTGTTAGACTACCCTAGCACAGATACGCAGTATTTT.

This clonotype occurred a few times. The CDR3 reads CASSPGTQPFPYEQYF. The CDR3 DNA reads as TGTGCCAGCAGCCCCGGGACTCAGCCTTTCCCCTACGAGCAGTACTTC. The genes are TRBV7-8 and TRBJ2-7, with D perhaps TRBD2 (6 bases). Trimming left V 5 bases short and J 2 bases short, with 19 bases between. The CDR3 length is 16 residues. Germline CDR1 SGHVS, CDR2 FQNEAQ.

This chain links TRBV20-1 with TRBJ2-7, with 9 bases aligning to TRBD1. CDR3 size: 15 residues. The ends lost 2 bases at V and 3 bases at J; junction bases unmatched: 8. Germline assignment: CDR1 DFQATT and CDR2 SNEGSKA (reference sequence). The CDR3: CSARNSETGGYEQYF. The CDR3 region has the DNA TGCAGTGCTAGAAATAGTGAGACAGGGGGCTACGAGCAGTACTTC.

This chain connects TRBV4-1 to TRBJ2-1, with D possibly matching TRBD2 (5 bases). This CDR3 is 14 amino acids long. Germline-derived CDR1 and CDR2 are MGHRA and YSYEKL. Trimming left V 6 bases short and J 8 bases short, with 17 bases between. CDR3 sequence (DNA): TGCGCCAGCAGTCCCTCCCGTCTAGCCTATGAGCAGTTCTTC. Protein: CASSPSRLAYEQFF.

This clonotype was seen a handful of times. This CDR3 reads CSARDRATGLTGYTF. The CDR3 DNA sequence: TGCAGTGCTAGAGATAGAGCTACAGGACTAACGGGCTACACCTTC. The J gene is TRBJ1-2, the V gene TRBV20-1, with a tentative D call TRBD1 (5 bases). The CDR3 is 15 amino acids. CDR1 DFQATT and CDR2 SNEGSKA come from the germline V gene (reference sequence). V gave up 0 bases and J gave up 8 bases, with 19 bases separating them.

The chain couples TRBV6-5 to TRBJ2-5, with D unclear. V shed 8 bases and J shed 5 bases, with 12 bases lying between them. The CDR3 loop spans 12 amino acids. Germline-derived CDR1 and CDR2 are MNHEY and SVGAGI. CDR3 sequence reads: CASGRLEETQYF. The CDR3 nucleotides are TGTGCCAGCGGAAGATTAGAGGAGACCCAGTACTTC.

The rearrangement joins TRBV20-1 to TRBJ1-1; D remains unclear. Germline V lookup: CDR1 DFQATT, CDR2 SNEGSKA (reference sequence). The CDR3 has 15 residues. V was shortened by 0 bases and J by 0 bases, with 11 bases between the two germline ends. CDR3 coding DNA: TGCAGTGCTAGAGATCGACCCGTTATGAACACTGAAGCTTTCTTT. This translates into CSARDRPVMNTEAFF.

The chain combines TRBV29-1 with TRBJ2-5; D perhaps matches TRBD2 (6 bases). In germline, CDR1 is SQVTM, CDR2 ANQGSEA. The CDR3 is made up of 13 amino acids. V was cut by 2 bases and J by 1 base, with 8 bases left in between. CDR3 region: CSVERGIQETQYF. The CDR3 region has the DNA TGCAGCGTTGAACGGGGGATCCAAGAGACCCAGTACTTC.